The clone carrying this T cell receptor delta chain was counted a few times. This entry belongs to a study of human gamma delta and Vdelta1 T cells. This CDR3 has 21 residues. Looked up from germline, CDR1 is TSWWSYY and CDR2 is QGS. The ends lost 2 bases at V and 0 bases at J; junction bases unmatched: 19. TCRdb redid the clone calls on the PCR reads with CATT. This table holds fewer than 1,000 delta-chain clones, roughly 18% found once. The chain employs TRDV1 and TRDJ1, with 9 bases aligning to TRDD3. Sequenced: Vdelta1 gamma-delta T cells from blood. The receptor's source is a human donor in good health. The CDR3 DNA sequence: TGTGCTCTTGGGGAATCTCATTCCGGACTGGGGCTGGGGGATTACACCGATAAACTCATCTTT. It yields the protein CALGESHSGLGLGDYTDKLIF.